A selection of T cell receptor beta chains follows, all from one sample in a study of T cell changes during pregnancy in multiple sclerosis. Generated by immunoSEQ multiplex PCR, the TCRdb table keeps only in-frame clones and is missing some. The sample yields roughly 62,000 clones, 80% to 90% seen once. The sample here was peripheral blood, taken in the first trimester of pregnancy. These receptors came from a female donor with multiple sclerosis, enrolled in a pregnancy study. CDR3s include the opening cysteine and the closing phenylalanine or tryptophan.

J gene: TRBJ2-3
V gene: TRBV6-4
CDR3 protein: CASSEGQVGDTQYF

J gene: TRBJ1-1
V gene: TRBV5-1
CDR3 protein: CASSLEARQGGTEAFF

J gene: TRBJ1-2
V gene: TRBV4-3
CDR3 protein: CASSRRTGPNYGYTF

J gene: TRBJ2-5
V gene: TRBV19
CDR3 protein: CASSTVDSQTQYF

J gene: TRBJ1-2
V gene: TRBV11-2
CDR3 protein: CASSLDTNYGYTF

J gene: TRBJ2-2
V gene: TRBV10-1
CDR3 protein: CASSESRASGYTGELFF

J gene: TRBJ1-2
V gene: TRBV4-3
CDR3 protein: CASSQDYGGYTF

J gene: TRBJ1-1
V gene: TRBV10-2
CDR3 protein: CASTYRENTEAFF

J gene: TRBJ2-1
V gene: TRBV7-6
CDR3 protein: CASGPSPSPIDEQFF

J gene: TRBJ1-1
V gene: TRBV27
CDR3 protein: CASSARGEGRTEAFF

J gene: TRBJ2-1
V gene: TRBV9
CDR3 protein: CASSVFNEGWTSVNNEQFF

J gene: TRBJ2-7
V gene: TRBV6-5
CDR3 protein: CASSLAGDLGYEQYF

J gene: TRBJ2-7
V gene: TRBV9
CDR3 protein: CASSVAAGERYEQYF

J gene: TRBJ2-2
V gene: TRBV5-1
CDR3 protein: CASSSQGAGTGELFF

J gene: TRBJ1-1
V gene: TRBV6-6
CDR3 protein: CASSYPAGQGMTEAFF